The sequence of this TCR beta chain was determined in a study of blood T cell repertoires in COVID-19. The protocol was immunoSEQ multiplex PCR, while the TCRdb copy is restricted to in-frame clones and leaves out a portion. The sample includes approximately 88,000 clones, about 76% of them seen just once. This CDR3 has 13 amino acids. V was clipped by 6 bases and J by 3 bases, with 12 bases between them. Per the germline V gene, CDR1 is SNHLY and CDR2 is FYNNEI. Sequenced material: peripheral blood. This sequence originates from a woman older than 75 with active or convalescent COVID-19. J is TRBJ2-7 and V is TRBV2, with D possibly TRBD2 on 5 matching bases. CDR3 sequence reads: CASRYGIDYEQYF. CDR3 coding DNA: TGTGCCAGCAGGTACGGGATCGACTACGAGCAGTACTTC.